This TCR beta chain was recovered during a study of blood T cells in healthy people across ages. At the level of the study: With template switching, about one barcoded beta molecule was captured per two T cells.

The second PCR ran about 6 to 11 cycles with a sample-barcoded 5' primer and J-beta primers. A single record per CDR3 protein comes from TCRdb applying MiXCR to the 5' RACE reads. The sample contains over a million distinct CDR3 sequences, approximately 59% of which appear only once. Whole-study findings and limits: In the absence of known donor CMV status, changes in expanded clonotypes were possibly confounded.

Each sample provided at least 5 micrograms of extracted total RNA. Comment on this clonotype: Its specificity is not known.

Germline values: CDR1 DFQATT, CDR2 SNEGSKA (reference sequence). This CDR3 spans 15 amino acids. The chain carries TRBV20-1 and TRBJ2-4; a weak D match, TRBD1 (6 bases). TRBJ2-7 explains the end of the DNA better; the J call may be wrong. The sequencing sample was made of blood. This receptor was identified in a man between 18 and 29 years old in good health. CDR3 DNA: TGCAGTGCTATGCCCGGGACAAACGGGCACTACGAGCAGTACTTC. It codes for CSAMPGTNGHYEQYF.